The 14 T cell receptor beta chains presented below share a single source sample, sequenced in a study of STAT3 mutations in large granular lymphocyte leukemia. Whole-study findings and limits: Every T-LGLL patient had at least one immunodominant TCRbeta clonotype.

TCRdb's copy holds only in-frame clones and misses some; the assay was immunoSEQ multiplex PCR. This sample yields 12,000 or so clones, of which over 75% are seen a single time; around 85% belongs to the top ten. Their recognized antigens are unknown. The source material was peripheral blood mononuclear cells. The receptor source for this set is a man older than 75 with T-cell large granular lymphocyte leukemia. Some clones in this sample may be carry-over from other donors' samples.

In this sample, this clone turned up once. The J gene is TRBJ2-1, the V gene TRBV11-2; no firm D call. Per the germline V gene, CDR1 is SGHAT and CDR2 is FQNNGV. This CDR3 is built from 14 residues. Deletions cut 1 base from V and 5 bases from J, with 9 bases between. The CDR3, as DNA: TGTGCCAGCAGCTTAGTAGGACCAAACAATGAGCAGTTCTTC. Translating it yields CASSLVGPNNEQFF.

As regards this clone: The junction differs from germline at one of its ends, possibly a read error. The rearrangement links TRBV5-4 to TRBJ1-2; TRBD1 is a possible D gene (5 bases). Germline V lookup: CDR1 SGHNT, CDR2 YYREEE (reference sequence). The CDR3 contains 12 residues. The CDR3 DNA reads TGTGCCAGCAGCTTGGCCGGGACGGCTGTGGGCTTC. The encoded protein is CASSLAGTAVGF.

This chain connects TRBV28 to TRBJ1-5; D may be TRBD1 (5 bases). The germline V and J ends were trimmed by 4 bases and 4 bases, with 8 bases remaining between them. The CDR3 is 13 amino acids. Germline V gives CDR1 MDHEN, CDR2 SYDVKM. The CDR3 is CASSSGGNQPQHF. CDR3 DNA sequence: TGTGCCAGCAGTTCCGGGGGAAATCAGCCCCAGCATTTT.

The chain carries TRBV10-3 and TRBJ2-7; D may be TRBD1 (5 bases). The CDR3 extends over 13 amino acids. CDR1 is ENHRY, CDR2 SYGVKD, per germline. V lost 0 bases to trimming and J lost 6 bases, with 9 bases between them. The CDR3 DNA is TGTGCCATCAGTGAGTCAGGGGTTGGCGAGCAGTACTTC. It encodes CAISESGVGEQYF.

A few counts support this clone. This chain uses TRBV6-5 with TRBJ2-7; D gene uncertain. Trimming stripped 0 bases from V and 0 bases from J, with 9 bases between. CDR3 length: 15 residues. CDR1 and CDR2 (germline): MNHEY, SVGAGI. DNA for the CDR3: TGTGCCAGCAGTTACTCGGTGGCAAGCTCCTACGAGCAGTACTTC. This encodes CASSYSVASSYEQYF.

V gene TRBV4-3 combines with J gene TRBJ1-6; 9 nucleotides line up with TRBD1. Germline CDR1 and CDR2: LGHNA and YSLEER. Trimming cost V 0 bases and J 10 bases; bases outside gene matches: 7. This CDR3 contains 16 residues. The CDR3 bases are TGCGCCAGCAGCCAAGATGTAACAGGGGGCCGATCACCCCTCCACTTT. This sequence encodes CASSQDVTGGRSPLHF.

The J gene is TRBJ1-1, the V gene TRBV7-9, with a tentative D call TRBD1 (5 bases). Trimming shortened V by 2 bases and J by 4 bases, and 11 bases separated the two germline ends. Per germline, CDR1 SEHNR and CDR2 FQNEAQ (reference sequence). CDR3 length: 14 residues. CDR3 nucleotides: TGTGCCAGCAGCTTACAGGGATGGGGCACTGAAGCTTTCTTT. It encodes CASSLQGWGTEAFF.

The rearrangement joins TRBV18 to TRBJ1-2; D might be TRBD1 (5 bases). In germline, CDR1 is KGHSH, CDR2 LQKENI. The CDR3 is 14 residues long. Trimming removed 2 bases at V and 8 bases at J, with 15 bases between. DNA of the CDR3: TGTGCCAGCTCACCAGGGACGGAAGTTATCGGCTACACCTTC. This gives the protein CASSPGTEVIGYTF.

The rearrangement joins TRBV7-2 to TRBJ2-3, with 9 bases matching TRBD2. Looked up from germline, CDR1 is SGHTA and CDR2 is FQGNSA. V shed 1 base, J shed 10 bases, and the junction held 9 bases outside the gene matches. This CDR3 is 15 amino acids long. CDR3 in amino acids: CASSLGMRGGRAQYF. The CDR3 nucleotides read TGTGCCAGCAGCTTAGGGATGCGGGGGGGCCGCGCGCAGTATTTT. The whole variable domain, remainder taken from reference TRBV7-2 and TRBJ2-3, is GAGVSQSPSNKVTEKGKDVELRCDPISGHTALYWYRQSLGQGLEFLIYFQGNSAPDKSGLPSDRFSAERTGGSVSTLTIQRTQQEDSAVYLCASSLGMRGGRAQYFGPGTRLTVL.

This clone was picked up a small number of times. The chain has TRBV5-1 and TRBJ1-6; unclear D gene. V shed 9 bases and J shed 12 bases, with 25 bases lying between them. The length of the CDR3 is 15 residues. Looked up from germline, CDR1 is SGHRS and CDR2 is YFSETQ. The CDR3 region is CAIPKGFGIFQPLHF. The CDR3 region has the DNA TGCGCCATCCCCAAAGGGTTCGGCATATTCCAACCCCTCCACTTT.

This clone ranks as large. The V gene is TRBV6-1, the J gene TRBJ2-7; TRBD1 matches at 11 bases. The CDR3 is 14 amino acids. J was trimmed by 6 bases and V by 3 bases; bases with no gene match: 4. CDR1 is MNHNS and CDR2 is SASEGT in the germline V gene. This CDR3 is CASSDGTGGIEQYF. The CDR3 DNA sequence: TGTGCCAGCAGTGACGGGACAGGGGGGATCGAGCAGTACTTC.

The gene calls are TRBV18 and TRBJ1-1; no definite D call. The V gene's germline CDR1 is KGHSH and CDR2 LQKENI. Deletions cut 1 base from V and 1 base from J, with 13 bases between. CDR3 length: 16 amino acids. CDR3 nucleotides: TGTGCCAGCTCACCACGTTCAGGAGCGGAGAACACTGAAGCTTTCTTT. Its translation is CASSPRSGAENTEAFF.

The chain employs TRBV2 and TRBJ1-2; maybe TRBD1 (5 bases). Deletions cut 6 bases from V and 7 bases from J, with 21 bases between. The CDR3 covers 15 residues. Germline CDR1 and CDR2: SNHLY and FYNNEI. This CDR3 is CASSVVQGQVGGYTF. The CDR3 coding sequence is TGTGCCAGCAGCGTAGTTCAGGGTCAGGTTGGTGGCTACACCTTC.

This chain connects TRBV9 to TRBJ2-3, with D perhaps matching TRBD1 (6 bases). CDR1 is SGDLS and CDR2 is YYNGEE in the germline V gene. V was shortened by 3 bases and J by 5 bases, with 16 bases between the two germline ends. This CDR3 region has 15 residues. CDR3 bases: TGTGCCAGCAGCGGGAGACAGGAACGACTAGATACGCAGTATTTT. Translated, it gives CASSGRQERLDTQYF. Combining the CDR3 with reference TRBV9 and TRBJ2-3 gives the whole variable domain DSGVTQTPKHLITATGQRVTLRCSPRSGDLSVYWYQQSLDQGLQFLIQYYNGEERAKGNILERFSAQQFPDLHSELNLSSLELGDSALYFCASSGRQERLDTQYFGPGTRLTVL.